The entry that follows covers one TCR beta chain sequence. What it binds is unknown. The data derive from a study of OX40 agonist ivuxolimab in advanced cancers. At the level of the study: Eligibility admitted prior anti-PD-1, anti-PD-L1 or anti-CTLA-4 therapy; roughly 40% had some.

Study-wide findings and caveats: CD8+ T cells averaged more expanded clones than CD4+.

Germline-derived CDR1 and CDR2 are PRHDT and FYEKMQ (reference sequence). The V and J ends lost 5 bases and 1 base respectively, with 11 bases between them. There are 14 residues in the CDR3. Sequenced by immunoSEQ multiplex PCR; TCRdb stores in-frame clones only, minus some. The sample has approximately 76,000 clones, around 90% seen once. The rearrangement uses TRBV13 and TRBJ2-5, with D unresolved. The source is an adult with an advanced solid tumor such as melanoma, head and neck, liver or kidney cancer. Sample: CD4+ or CD8+ T cells sorted from blood, taken in a trial of the OX40 agonist ivuxolimab. The DNA for the CDR3 is TGTGCCAGCAGCCACGGACCAGCCCAAGAGACCCAGTACTTC. It encodes CASSHGPAQETQYF.